These 25 T cell receptor beta chains were all obtained from the same sample, sequenced in a study of blood T cell repertoires in COVID-19. Only in-frame clones appear in the TCRdb table, and some are missing; sequencing was by immunoSEQ multiplex PCR. The sample carries about 400,000 clones, roughly 90% recorded once. Source material: PBMCs or T cells enriched from blood (not recorded which). The receptors here all came from a woman between 35 and 50 years old with acute COVID-19.

The V gene is TRBV18, the J gene TRBJ1-2, with 7 bases fitting TRBD1. Germline CDR1 is KGHSH and CDR2 is LQKENI. With 5 bases clipped from V and 5 bases from J, the junction kept 5 bases outside the gene matches. This CDR3 region has 13 residues. The CDR3 loop is CASSTGQQYGYTF. The CDR3 nucleotides are TGTGCCAGCTCAACGGGACAGCAATATGGCTACACCTTC.

This clone was counted once. The chain joins TRBV27 to TRBJ1-5; D not certain. Trimming left V 1 base short and J 0 bases short, with 7 bases between. The CDR3 contains 15 residues. The germline CDR1 and CDR2 sequences are MNHEY and SMNVEV (reference sequence). The DNA for the CDR3 is TGTGCCAGCAGTTTATTCGGGAATAGCAATCAGCCCCAGCATTTT. It translates to CASSLFGNSNQPQHF.

V and J are TRBV4-2 and TRBJ2-3, with D possibly matching TRBD2 (6 bases). Germline-derived CDR1 and CDR2 are LGHNA and YNFKEQ. This CDR3 is built from 16 residues. Trimming stripped 4 bases from V and 2 bases from J, with 16 bases between. The CDR3 spells CASSLPRRGTTDTQYF. CDR3 in DNA: TGTGCCAGCAGCCTTCCCCGACGGGGGACCACAGATACGCAGTATTTT.

The gene calls are TRBV6-5 and TRBJ2-7; TRBD2 matches at 12 bases. CDR1 is MNHEY, CDR2 SVGAGI, per germline. The V segment lost 4 bases and the J segment 4 bases; nucleotides outside the gene matches: 8. CDR3 length equals 16 residues. The CDR3 region has the DNA TGTGCCAGCAGTTTTCCTCTAGCGGGGGGGCCGTACGAGCAGTACTTC. Translation gives CASSFPLAGGPYEQYF.

The chain has TRBV18 and TRBJ2-5; 7 bases align to TRBD1. Germline V gives CDR1 KGHSH, CDR2 LQKENI. CDR3 length: 14 amino acids. After removal of 3 bases from V and 3 bases from J, the junction contained 4 bases not matched to a gene. The CDR3 DNA sequence: TGTGCCAGCTCACCTGGGACAGCAAAAGAGACCCAGTACTTC. This sequence encodes CASSPGTAKETQYF.

The V gene is TRBV3-1 (or the pseudogene TRBV3-2), the J gene TRBJ1-1, with 8 bases lining up with TRBD1. V shed 3 bases, J shed 5 bases, and the junction held 5 bases outside the gene matches. The CDR3 runs to 14 residues. Germline V gives CDR1 LGHDT, CDR2 YNNKEL (reference sequence). The CDR3 sequence is CASSQAGGRTEAFF. Written as DNA, the CDR3 is TGTGCCAGCAGCCAGGCAGGGGGCAGGACTGAAGCTTTCTTT.

This chain links TRBV7-8 with TRBJ2-3, with D perhaps TRBD2 (5 bases). Germline V lookup: CDR1 SGHVS, CDR2 FQNEAQ. V lost 5 bases to trimming and J lost 2 bases, with 11 bases between them. CDR3 length: 14 amino acids. CDR3 amino acids: CASSPGKITDTQYF. In nucleotides, the CDR3 is TGTGCCAGCAGCCCCGGGAAAATCACAGATACGCAGTATTTT.

The chain carries TRBV30 and TRBJ1-4; no clear D gene. V was pared by 2 bases and J by 4 bases, with 17 bases between. Germline CDR1 and CDR2: GTSNPN and SVGIG (reference sequence). CDR3 length: 16 residues. DNA of the CDR3: TGTGCCTGGAGTCGGGTTGTGGGTCTGGGTAATGAAAAACTGTTTTTT. This gives the protein CAWSRVVGLGNEKLFF.

The chain recombines TRBV10-1 with TRBJ1-1; possible D gene TRBD1, 5 bases. There are 15 residues in the CDR3. V lost 1 base, J lost 3 bases, and 12 bases lay in between. CDR1 and CDR2 from the germline V gene are WNHNN and SYGVQD (reference sequence). The CDR3 DNA sequence: TGCGCCAGCAGTGAGTTCCTAGGGGTGGACACTGAAGCTTTCTTT. It is translated as CASSEFLGVDTEAFF.

The V and J genes are TRBV5-1 and TRBJ1-1; D is perhaps TRBD1 (5 bases). The CDR3 length is 14 residues. Trimming removed 0 bases at V and 5 bases at J, with 11 bases between. CDR1 is SGHRS, CDR2 YFSETQ, per germline. DNA for the CDR3: TGCGCCAGCAGCTTGGAAGCAGGGCTGACTGAAGCTTTCTTT. This gives the protein CASSLEAGLTEAFF.

V is TRBV9 and J is TRBJ2-5; possible D gene TRBD2, 5 bases. Germline CDR1 is SGDLS and CDR2 is YYNGEE. Trimming removed 3 bases from V and 5 bases from J, with 8 bases in between. This CDR3 region has 12 residues. Here the CDR3 DNA reads TGTGCCAGCAGCGGACCGGGGGAGACCCAGTACTTC. It specifies CASSGPGETQYF. The full variable domain, completed using reference TRBV9 and TRBJ2-5, is DSGVTQTPKHLITATGQRVTLRCSPRSGDLSVYWYQQSLDQGLQFLIQYYNGEERAKGNILERFSAQQFPDLHSELNLSSLELGDSALYFCASSGPGETQYFGPGTRLLVL.

The J gene is TRBJ1-1, the V gene TRBV10-3; D might be TRBD1 (5 bases). Germline CDR1 reads ENHRY; CDR2 reads SYGVKD. The CDR3 length is 17 residues. The V end lost 6 bases, the J end lost 0 bases, and 20 bases lay between the germline ends. The CDR3 sequence is CAISPINHLTVNTEAFF. CDR3 sequence (DNA): TGTGCCATCAGCCCTATTAATCACCTGACAGTGAACACTGAAGCTTTCTTT.

The chain uses TRBV6-1 and TRBJ2-7; D is uncertain. Trimming cost V 1 base and J 4 bases, with 8 bases left between them. Germline CDR1 is MNHNS and CDR2 is SASEGT. This CDR3 region has 13 residues. The CDR3 DNA sequence: TGTGCCAGCAGTGAAGGACACCATTACGAGCAGTACTTC. Amino acids: CASSEGHHYEQYF.

V gene TRBV30 combines with J gene TRBJ1-2; tentatively, D is TRBD1 (6 bases). CDR3 length: 15 residues. V lost 0 bases, J lost 10 bases, and 21 bases lay in between. The germline gives CDR1 GTSNPN, CDR2 SVGIG (reference sequence). The CDR3 is CAWSVLFRGGQPYTF. The CDR3 DNA reads as TGTGCCTGGAGTGTACTCTTCCGGGGGGGCCAGCCCTACACCTTC.

The chain uses TRBV29-1 and TRBJ1-2; no definite D call. Germline assignment: CDR1 SQVTM and CDR2 ANQGSEA. This CDR3 is built from 13 residues. V lost 7 bases, J lost 5 bases, and 17 bases lay in between. CDR3 loop: CSARKATVYGYTF. In DNA, the CDR3 is TGCAGCGCCCGTAAAGCCACCGTTTATGGCTACACCTTC.

The rearrangement links TRBV7-9 to TRBJ2-3; no clear D. Trimming removed 5 bases at V and 2 bases at J, with 11 bases between. Per the germline V gene, CDR1 is SEHNR and CDR2 is FQNEAQ (reference sequence). The CDR3 consists of 14 residues. CDR3 residues: CASSLGLSTDTQYF. The CDR3 DNA reads as TGTGCCAGCAGCCTGGGCCTATCCACAGATACGCAGTATTTT. The variable domain in full, completed from reference TRBV7-9 and TRBJ2-3, reads DTGVSQNPRHKITKRGQNVTFRCDPISEHNRLYWYRQTLGQGPEFLTYFQNEAQLEKSRLLSDRFSAERPKGSFSTLEIQRTEQGDSAMYLCASSLGLSTDTQYFGPGTRLTVL.

This chain connects TRBV29-1 to TRBJ2-7; perhaps TRBD2 as D (5 bases). V lost 3 bases, J lost 4 bases, and 13 bases lay in between. Germline lookup yields CDR1 SQVTM and CDR2 ANQGSEA. The CDR3 totals 13 residues. As DNA, the CDR3 is TGCAGCGTTGAGTCAGGAGGAGGTTACGAGCAGTACTTC. This sequence encodes CSVESGGGYEQYF.

The J gene is TRBJ1-2, the V gene TRBV7-9, with 10 bases that match TRBD1. The CDR3 loop spans 15 amino acids. Germline-derived CDR1 and CDR2 are SEHNR and FQNEAQ (reference sequence). The V and J ends lost 2 bases and 4 bases, in that order; junction bases with no gene match: 4. The CDR3 spells CASSLWDRGVYGYTF. The DNA of the CDR3 is TGTGCCAGCAGCTTATGGGACAGGGGTGTCTATGGCTACACCTTC.

CDR3 loop: CASAPEQGARNTIYF. CDR3 nucleotide sequence: TGTGCCAGTGCCCCCGAACAGGGGGCTAGAAACACCATATATTTT. The chain recombines TRBV6-5 with TRBJ1-3, with 9 bases lining up with TRBD1. CDR1 MNHEY and CDR2 SVGAGI come from the germline V gene. The CDR3 is made up of 15 amino acids. Trimming at V came to 9 bases and at J to 5 bases, leaving 11 bases not matched to a gene.

This chain connects TRBV30 to TRBJ2-1, with 8 nucleotides matching TRBD1. In germline, CDR1 is GTSNPN, CDR2 SVGIG (reference sequence). The length of the CDR3 is 14 residues. V dropped 2 bases and J dropped 5; count of bases not matched to a gene: 5. The CDR3 sequence is CAWSRGQVNNEQFF. Here the CDR3 DNA reads TGTGCCTGGAGTAGGGGACAGGTCAACAATGAGCAGTTCTTC. The full variable domain, with the rest looked up from reference TRBV30 and TRBJ2-1, is SQTIHQWPATLVQPVGSPLSLECTVEGTSNPNLYWYRQAAGRGLQLLFYSVGIGQISSEVPQNLSASRPQDRQFILSSKKLLLSDSGFYLCAWSRGQVNNEQFFGPGTRLTVL.

The V gene is TRBV18, the J gene TRBJ2-3; TRBD2 matches 8 bases. Germline CDR1 and CDR2: KGHSH and LQKENI. This CDR3 has 17 amino acids. Trimming cost V 0 bases and J 7 bases; bases outside gene matches: 12. CDR3 coding DNA: TGTGCCAGCTCACCACCGCCCAGCGGGGGCCTCGGGAATACGCAGTATTTT. Translated, it gives CASSPPPSGGLGNTQYF.

The genes are TRBV19 and TRBJ1-1; D gene ambiguous. Deletions cut 3 bases from V and 3 bases from J, with 11 bases between. The CDR3 is 14 amino acids. Germline-derived CDR1 and CDR2 are LNHDA and SQIVND (reference sequence). CDR3 region: CASSMVSGYTEAFF. The CDR3 DNA reads as TGTGCCAGTAGTATGGTTTCGGGTTACACTGAAGCTTTCTTT.

This chain joins TRBV2 and TRBJ1-3; D is unclear. The V gene lost 7 bases and the J gene lost 0 bases, with 10 bases spanning the gap. CDR1 and CDR2 from the germline V gene are SNHLY and FYNNEI. The length of the CDR3 is 14 residues. The CDR3 DNA follows: TGTGCCAGCATGGAGGAGAGCTCTGGAAACACCATATATTTT. This gives the protein CASMEESSGNTIYF.

The V gene is TRBV19, the J gene TRBJ1-5; the match to TRBD1 covers 8 bases. CDR3 size: 15 residues. Germline V gene lookup returns CDR1 LNHDA and CDR2 SQIVND (reference sequence). V was pared by 3 bases and J by 5 bases, with 6 bases of the junction left unmatched. This chain's CDR3 is CASSMTGAPDQPQHF. The CDR3 DNA follows: TGTGCCAGTAGTATGACAGGGGCTCCCGATCAGCCCCAGCATTTT.

This sequence joins TRBV7-9 and TRBJ2-7, with 8 positions matching TRBD2. The CDR3 length is 15 residues. Germline V lookup: CDR1 SEHNR, CDR2 FQNEAQ (reference sequence). V shed 0 bases, J shed 4 bases, and the junction held 5 bases outside the gene matches. The CDR3: CASSLARLAPYEQYF. In DNA, the CDR3 is TGTGCCAGCAGCTTAGCTCGACTAGCGCCATACGAGCAGTACTTC.